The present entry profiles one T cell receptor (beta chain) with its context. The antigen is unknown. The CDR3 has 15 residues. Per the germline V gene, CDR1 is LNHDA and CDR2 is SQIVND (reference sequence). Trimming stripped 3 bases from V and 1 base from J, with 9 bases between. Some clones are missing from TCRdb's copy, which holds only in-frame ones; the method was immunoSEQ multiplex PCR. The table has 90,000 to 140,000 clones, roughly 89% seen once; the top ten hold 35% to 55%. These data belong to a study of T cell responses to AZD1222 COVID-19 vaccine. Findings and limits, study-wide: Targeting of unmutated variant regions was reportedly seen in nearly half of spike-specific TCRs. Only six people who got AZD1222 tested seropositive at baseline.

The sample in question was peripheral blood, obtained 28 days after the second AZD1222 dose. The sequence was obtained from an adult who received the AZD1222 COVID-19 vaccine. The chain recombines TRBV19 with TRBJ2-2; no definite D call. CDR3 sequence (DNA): TGTGCCAGTAGTATCGGCGCGGTGAACACCGGGGAGCTGTTTTTT. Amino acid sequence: CASSIGAVNTGELFF.